One and the same sample provided the 17 T cell receptor beta chains below, sequenced in a study of blood T cell repertoires in COVID-19. This table comes from immunoSEQ multiplex PCR, and its TCRdb copy is limited to in-frame clones, with some not included. The table has 75,000 to 100,000 clones, about 89% seen once. The sequencing input was peripheral blood. Receptor source: a human donor in a cohort sampled during active COVID-19.

This clone appeared a single time. The rearrangement links TRBV19 to TRBJ2-7, with a weak D call TRBD2 (6 bases). V lost 4 bases, J lost 5 bases, and 15 bases lay in between. The CDR3 has 14 amino acids. The V gene's germline CDR1 is LNHDA and CDR2 SQIVND (reference sequence). The CDR3 coding sequence is TGTGCCAGTAGTAAAAAGCGGGTAAGGGACGAGCAGTACTTC. Protein product: CASSKKRVRDEQYF.

The J gene is TRBJ1-1, the V gene TRBV20-1; the D gene is possibly TRBD1 (6 bases). Germline V gene sequence: CDR1 DFQATT, CDR2 SNEGSKA (reference sequence). The V end was cut by 3 bases, the J end by 0 bases, with 11 bases between. The CDR3 has 14 amino acids. As DNA, the CDR3 is TGCAGTGCTAGTGCCACAGGGATGAACACTGAAGCTTTCTTT. Translating gives CSASATGMNTEAFF.

V is TRBV28 and J is TRBJ1-3, with 7 bases that match TRBD1. The CDR3 loop spans 15 amino acids. V lost 10 bases to trimming and J lost 1 base; unmatched junction nucleotides: 10. The germline V gene has CDR1 MDHEN and CDR2 SYDVKM. CDR3 loop: CATKVGQSSGNTIYF. The CDR3 nucleotides read TGTGCCACCAAAGTGGGACAGTCATCTGGAAACACCATATATTTT.

The V and J genes are TRBV21-1 and TRBJ2-1; the listed D gene, TRBD2, was not tested against the DNA. TRBV21-1 is described as a pseudogene. The CDR3 consists of 17 residues. Written as DNA, the CDR3 is TGTGCCAGCAAGGGTGGGGTAACTAGCGGGAGTTACAATGAGCAGTTCTTC. Protein sequence: CASKGGVTSGSYNEQFF.

This clone was counted a few times. CDR3 nucleotides: TGTGCCAGCAGTTCACTCCGAGGATGGTCCGAGCAGTACTTC. Its protein is CASSSLRGWSEQYF. The chain employs TRBV27 and TRBJ2-7; D is unresolved. Germline CDR1 and CDR2: MNHEY and SMNVEV (reference sequence). V was trimmed by 4 bases and J by 6 bases, leaving 16 bases between them. The CDR3 is 14 residues long.

V and J are TRBV15 and TRBJ2-7; TRBD1 aligns across 10 bases. V was pared by 3 bases and J by 0 bases, with 2 bases of the junction left unmatched. Looked up from germline, CDR1 is LNHNV and CDR2 is YYDKDF (reference sequence). This CDR3 spans 15 amino acids. In nucleotides, the CDR3 is TGTGCCACCAGCAGTTGGGACAGGGGCTCCTACGAGCAGTACTTC. As protein: CATSSWDRGSYEQYF.

On this clone itself: At one boundary the junction diverges from the germline segment, which might be a read error. The rearrangement links TRBV2 to TRBJ2-3; 9 bases fit TRBD1. This CDR3 region has 12 residues. The germline V gene encodes CDR1 SNHLY and CDR2 FYNNEI. CDR3 residues: CASRAGTGQAFF. In DNA, the CDR3 is TGTGCCAGCAGGGCCGGGACAGGGCAGGCTTTTTTT.

This chain joins TRBV5-6 and TRBJ1-5, with no clear D. The CDR3 runs 15 residues. Germline CDR1 reads SGHDT; CDR2 reads YYEEEE. With 3 bases removed from V and 5 bases from J, the gap between germline ends came to 15 bases. The CDR3 protein is CASSSGSNTYQPQHF. The CDR3 DNA sequence: TGTGCCAGCAGCTCCGGGTCCAATACCTATCAGCCCCAGCATTTT.

The chain has TRBV10-3 and TRBJ1-2; possible D gene TRBD1, 6 bases. V lost 8 bases to trimming and J lost 2 bases, with 27 bases between them. Per the germline V gene, CDR1 is ENHRY and CDR2 is SYGVKD. CDR3 size: 18 residues. CDR3 nucleotide sequence: TGTGCCATCGGAGATAACCGGGACAACCGCTTATCCAACTATGGCTACACCTTC. Its translation is CAIGDNRDNRLSNYGYTF.

This chain links TRBV21-1 with TRBJ2-7; the table calls TRBD1, which could not be checked here. TRBV21-1 is given as a pseudogene. This CDR3 is built from 14 residues. The CDR3 nucleotides read TGTGCCAGCAGCCGGACAGGGCCTTCCTACGAGCAGTACTTC. Amino acids: CASSRTGPSYEQYF.

The V call is TRBV7-2, the J call TRBJ1-1, with a possible D match to TRBD1 (5 bases). CDR3 length: 14 residues. With 5 bases removed from V and 0 bases from J, the gap between germline ends came to 10 bases. The germline gives CDR1 SGHTA, CDR2 FQGNSA. The CDR3 DNA sequence: TGTGCCAGCAGCGCCGGACACCTGAACACTGAAGCTTTCTTT. Its protein is CASSAGHLNTEAFF.

The rearrangement joins TRBV13 to TRBJ2-3; the match to TRBD1 covers 9 bases. The CDR3 loop spans 22 amino acids. From germline, CDR1 is PRHDT and CDR2 FYEKMQ (reference sequence). The J segment lost 0 bases and the V segment lost 4 bases, leaving 23 bases of the junction unmatched. The CDR3 loop reads CASSSRHPGQGPRGRSTDTQYF. The CDR3 region has the DNA TGTGCCAGCAGCTCAAGGCACCCGGGACAGGGCCCCCGGGGGAGGAGCACAGATACGCAGTATTTT.

This clone was seen once. CDR3: CASSSQTGNSYEQYF. In DNA, the CDR3 is TGTGCCAGCAGCTCTCAGACTGGAAACTCCTACGAGCAGTACTTC. The gene calls are TRBV7-6 and TRBJ2-7; D remains ambiguous. This CDR3 region has 15 residues. Per germline, CDR1 SGHVS and CDR2 FNYEAQ. V lost 4 bases to trimming and J lost 0 bases, with 13 bases between them. The complete variable domain, with remaining parts taken from reference TRBV7-6 and TRBJ2-7, reads GAGVSQSPRYKVTKRGQDVALRCDPISGHVSLYWYRQALGQGPEFLTYFNYEAQQDKSGLPNDRFSAERPEGSISTLTIQRTEQRDSAMYRCASSSQTGNSYEQYFGPGTRLTVT.

The V call is TRBV19, the J call TRBJ1-5; D might be TRBD1 (6 bases). V was pared by 4 bases and J by 7 bases, with 14 bases between. Germline CDR1 and CDR2: LNHDA and SQIVND (reference sequence). The CDR3 sequence is 14 residues long. The CDR3 loop is CASSRGGVQQPQHF. CDR3 coding DNA: TGTGCCAGTAGTAGGGGGGGCGTCCAGCAGCCCCAGCATTTT.

This clone was seen only a few times. The chain couples TRBV11-3 to TRBJ2-1, with D unclear. V lost 1 base to trimming and J lost 2 bases, with 3 bases between them. The CDR3 contains 13 residues. CDR1 is SGHNT, CDR2 YENEEA, per germline. The CDR3 DNA reads as TGTGCCAGCAGCTTAGGAGCCTACAATGAGCAGTTCTTC. Its protein is CASSLGAYNEQFF.

The CDR3 loop reads CASRDPTDYNEQFF. DNA of the CDR3: TGTGCCAGCAGAGACCCGACAGACTACAATGAGCAGTTCTTC. V and J are TRBV27 and TRBJ2-1; maybe TRBD1 (5 bases). The V and J ends lost 6 bases and 3 bases respectively, with 12 bases between them. Germline V lookup: CDR1 MNHEY, CDR2 SMNVEV (reference sequence). The CDR3 is 14 residues long.

In this sample, this clone turned up once. The chain carries TRBV2 and TRBJ2-1; 10 nucleotides agree with TRBD2. This CDR3 spans 15 amino acids. Per the germline V gene, CDR1 is SNHLY and CDR2 is FYNNEI. Trimming removed 6 bases from V and 3 bases from J; junction bases left unmatched: 5. The CDR3 is CASRDSGRVYNEQFF. Written as DNA, the CDR3 is TGTGCCAGCAGAGACAGCGGGAGGGTCTACAATGAGCAGTTCTTC. Variable domain in full (rest from reference TRBV2 and TRBJ2-1): EPEVTQTPSHQVTQMGQEVILRCVPISNHLYFYWYRQILGQKVEFLVSFYNNEISEKSEIFDDQFSVERPDGSNFTLKIRSTKLEDSAMYFCASRDSGRVYNEQFFGPGTRLTVL.